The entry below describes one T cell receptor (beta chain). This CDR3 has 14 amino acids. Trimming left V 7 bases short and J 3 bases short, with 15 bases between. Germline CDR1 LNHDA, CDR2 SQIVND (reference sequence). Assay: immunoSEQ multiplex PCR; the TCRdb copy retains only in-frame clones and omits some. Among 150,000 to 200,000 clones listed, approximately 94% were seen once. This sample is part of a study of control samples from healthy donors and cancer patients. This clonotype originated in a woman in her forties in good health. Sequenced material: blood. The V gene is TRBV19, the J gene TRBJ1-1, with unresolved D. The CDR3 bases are TGTGCCAGTATCCCGTACGGGTGGGACACTGAAGCTTTCTTT. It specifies CASIPYGWDTEAFF.